This TCR beta chain is drawn from a study of metastatic and nonmetastatic thyroid tumors. Across the whole study: Repertoire data that came from the blood and tumor or nodule tissue of malignant and benign thyroid patients were compared.

General study findings and limits: Significantly higher TCR beta diversity was reportedly seen in malignant thyroid tumors than benign nodules, in blood and tumor.

Germline V CDR1 and CDR2: SGHAT, FQNNGV. CDR3 length: 15 residues. V shed 5 bases and J shed 2 bases, with 13 bases lying between them. As processed by the authors: A classifier of distant metastasis in papillary thyroid cancer was built from CDR3 differences (across clinicopathological groups). MiXCR re-clonotyped the PCR reads for TCRdb. These V and J calls originate from TCRdb's pipeline instead of the authors' own analysis. The sample lists around 24,000 clones, 10% to 15% occurring once. Thyroid surgery had not been preceded by any treatment in any patient. Worth noting for this clone: Antigen specificity is unknown.

Material for sequencing was blood. This sequence originates from a female donor with papillary thyroid cancer or a benign thyroid nodule (not recorded which). Some clones in this sample may be carry-over from other donors' samples. The chain uses TRBV11-2 and TRBJ1-3; possible D gene TRBD1, 5 bases. CDR3 sequence: CASSNQGQAGNTIYF. DNA for the CDR3: TGTGCCAGCAGCAACCAGGGTCAGGCTGGAAACACCATATATTTT.